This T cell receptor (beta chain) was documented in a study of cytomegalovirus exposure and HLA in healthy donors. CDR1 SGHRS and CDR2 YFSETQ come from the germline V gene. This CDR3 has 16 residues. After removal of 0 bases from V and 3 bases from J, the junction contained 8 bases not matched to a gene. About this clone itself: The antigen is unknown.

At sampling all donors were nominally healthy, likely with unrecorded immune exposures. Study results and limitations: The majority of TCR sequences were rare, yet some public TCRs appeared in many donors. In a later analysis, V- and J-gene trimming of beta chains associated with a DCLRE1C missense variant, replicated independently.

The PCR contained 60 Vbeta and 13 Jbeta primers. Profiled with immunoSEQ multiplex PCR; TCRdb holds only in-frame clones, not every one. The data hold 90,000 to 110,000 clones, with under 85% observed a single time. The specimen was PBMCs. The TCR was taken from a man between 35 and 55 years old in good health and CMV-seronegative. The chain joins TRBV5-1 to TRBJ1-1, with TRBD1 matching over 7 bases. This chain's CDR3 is CASSLEGRQGDTEAFF. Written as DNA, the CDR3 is TGCGCCAGCAGCTTGGAGGGGCGGCAGGGGGACACTGAAGCTTTCTTT.